This T cell receptor beta chain appears in the sequencing data of a study of blood T cell repertoires in COVID-19. Unmatched junction bases numbered 12, after V lost 4 bases and J lost 1 base. CDR1 is LNHNV, CDR2 YYDKDF, per germline (reference sequence). This CDR3 spans 17 amino acids. Here immunoSEQ multiplex PCR was the method, and the copy in TCRdb shows in-frame clones only, minus some. The table includes 65,000 to 85,000 clones, more than 80% detected once. The TCR comes from a man aged 50 to 60 with acute or convalescent COVID-19. The V call is TRBV15, the J call TRBJ1-2; 7 bases are shared with TRBD1. Sequencing used peripheral blood. CDR3 in DNA: TGTGCCACCAGCACTCTTGACAGGGAAACCGGTAACTATGGCTACACCTTC. Translated: CATSTLDRETGNYGYTF.